A single sample is the source of the 19 T cell receptor beta chains below, sequenced in a study of cytomegalovirus exposure and HLA in healthy donors. 60 Vbeta and 13 Jbeta primers were used in PCR. Generated by immunoSEQ multiplex PCR, the TCRdb table keeps only in-frame clones and is missing some. The sample records some 74,000 clones, 80% being singletons. The sample taken for sequencing was PBMCs. The receptor source for this set is a male donor in good health and CMV-seronegative.

The V and J genes are TRBV6-5 and TRBJ1-1; 7 bases map to TRBD1. The CDR3 spans 14 residues. In germline, CDR1 is MNHEY, CDR2 SVGAGI. V lost 10 bases and J lost 4; bases outside the gene matches: 12. The CDR3 loop is CATKRGLEVTEAFF. CDR3 DNA sequence: TGTGCCACCAAAAGGGGGCTGGAGGTCACTGAAGCTTTCTTT.

The rearrangement uses TRBV2 and TRBJ2-1; 9 nucleotides align to TRBD1. Germline CDR1 reads SNHLY; CDR2 reads FYNNEI. V shed 6 bases and J 8 bases; nucleotides not matched to a gene: 8. This CDR3 has 14 residues. Written as DNA, the CDR3 is TGTGCCAGCAGGACAGGGACAGGGTCCCATGAGCAGTTCTTC. It translates to CASRTGTGSHEQFF.

V and J are TRBV25-1 and TRBJ2-1, with 12 bases that match TRBD1. The J segment lost 7 bases and the V segment lost 5 bases, leaving 6 bases of the junction unmatched. Germline CDR1 MGHDK, CDR2 SYGVNS. This CDR3 region has 15 residues. The CDR3 DNA follows: TGTGCCAGCAGTCTCCTGGGACAGGGGGCGAATGAGCAGTTCTTC. Amino acid sequence: CASSLLGQGANEQFF.

DNA of the CDR3: TGTGCCAGCAGGGGGACAGTACAAGAGACCCAGTACTTC. This encodes CASRGTVQETQYF. V usage is TRBV28 and J usage is TRBJ2-5; 7 bases agree with TRBD1. The V segment lost 6 bases and the J segment 2 bases; nucleotides outside the gene matches: 3. Germline lookup yields CDR1 MDHEN and CDR2 SYDVKM. CDR3 length equals 13 residues.

This chain uses TRBV6-1 with TRBJ2-5; 8 bases map to TRBD1. The CDR3 totals 16 residues. V shed 2 bases, J shed 4 bases, and the junction held 9 bases outside the gene matches. Germline lookup yields CDR1 MNHNS and CDR2 SASEGT. The chain's CDR3 is CASSEPRGRGLETQYF. CDR3 sequence (DNA): TGTGCCAGCAGTGAACCCAGGGGGCGGGGATTAGAGACCCAGTACTTC.

The chain employs TRBV7-6 and TRBJ2-7; TRBD1 is a possible D gene (6 bases). CDR1 and CDR2 from the germline V gene are SGHVS and FNYEAQ. The CDR3 has 16 amino acids. V was shortened by 1 base and J by 4 bases, with 17 bases between the two germline ends. CDR3 residues: CASSLGQGSLGYEQYF. The CDR3 region has the DNA TGTGCCAGCAGCTTAGGGCAGGGGTCCCTAGGGTACGAGCAGTACTTC.

The chain recombines TRBV4-1 with TRBJ2-7; TRBD2 matches at 16 bases. The V segment lost 10 bases and the J segment 12 bases; nucleotides outside the gene matches: 9. This CDR3 comprises 13 residues. In germline, CDR1 is MGHRA, CDR2 YSYEKL. This CDR3 is CATGLAGGWEVYF. DNA of the CDR3: TGCGCCACGGGACTAGCGGGAGGGTGGGAGGTGTACTTC.

Concerning this clone: The junction shows a germline mismatch at one end, possibly a read error. The rearrangement joins TRBV4-2 to TRBJ2-5, with 10 bases fitting TRBD2. The CDR3 has 17 residues. Germline CDR1 and CDR2: LGHNA and YNFKEQ. The CDR3, as DNA: TGTGCCAGCAGCCAAGTGTCAGGACTAGCGGCACAAGAGACCCAGCACTTC. Translating it yields CASSQVSGLAAQETQHF.

The V gene is TRBV7-2, the J gene TRBJ2-1; perhaps TRBD2 as D (5 bases). The ends were cut back, 0 bases at V and 4 bases at J, with 7 bases in the middle. Germline loops: CDR1 SGHTA, CDR2 FQGNSA. The CDR3 covers 14 residues. DNA for the CDR3: TGTGCCAGCAGCTTAGCGGGAGCTTACAATGAGCAGTTCTTC. Its translation: CASSLAGAYNEQFF.

The chain joins TRBV4-1 to TRBJ1-2; 8 positions match TRBD1. The germline V gene encodes CDR1 MGHRA and CDR2 YSYEKL. The J segment lost 2 bases and the V segment lost 1 base, leaving 0 bases of the junction unmatched. The CDR3 extends over 14 amino acids. CDR3 region: CASSQGTGNYGYTF. In nucleotides, the CDR3 is TGCGCCAGCAGCCAAGGGACAGGGAACTATGGCTACACCTTC.

This chain connects TRBV9 to TRBJ1-3; 7 nucleotides align to TRBD1. This CDR3 is built from 15 residues. Germline trimming cut 2 bases from V and 8 bases from J; bases unmatched to any gene: 10. Germline V lookup: CDR1 SGDLS, CDR2 YYNGEE. CDR3 region: CASSVGDSRGHTIYF. The DNA of the CDR3 is TGTGCCAGCAGCGTTGGGGACAGCCGGGGGCACACCATATATTTT.

The chain joins TRBV10-2 to TRBJ1-1; D not resolved. This CDR3 contains 12 residues. Trimming left V 4 bases short and J 3 bases short, with 6 bases between. The germline gives CDR1 WSHSY, CDR2 SAAADI. CDR3 protein: CASSVGDTEAFF. The CDR3 nucleotides are TGCGCCAGCAGTGTCGGGGACACTGAAGCTTTCTTT.

This clone has just a few counts. This chain joins TRBV7-2 and TRBJ2-7; the match to TRBD2 covers 12 bases. V gave up 4 bases and J gave up 5 bases; unmatched junction bases: 15. Germline V gives CDR1 SGHTA, CDR2 FQGNSA. The CDR3 runs 18 residues. CDR3 coding DNA: TGTGCCAGCAGCTCACAACCTCTAGCGGGGGGGCCGGGGGACGAGCAGTACTTC. Its protein is CASSSQPLAGGPGDEQYF.

V usage is TRBV9 and J usage is TRBJ2-5; a weak D match, TRBD1 (6 bases). CDR3 length: 16 amino acids. Germline loops: CDR1 SGDLS, CDR2 YYNGEE. Trimming took off 4 bases at V and 1 base at J, with 17 bases between the two ends. The CDR3 sequence: CASSPTAQGVQETQYF. In nucleotides, the CDR3 is TGTGCCAGCAGCCCCACGGCACAGGGAGTCCAAGAGACCCAGTACTTC.

This clone was observed once. Different DNA sequences within this sample yield the same CDR3. For the CDR3, the DNA is TGTGCCAGTAGTATAGACCGGCAAGAGACCCAGTACTTC. This encodes CASSIDRQETQYF. The chain joins TRBV19 to TRBJ2-5; D gene uncertain. This CDR3 contains 13 residues. Germline-derived CDR1 and CDR2 are LNHDA and SQIVND (reference sequence). V was trimmed by 0 bases and J by 2 bases, leaving 4 bases between them.

The V call is TRBV10-2, the J call TRBJ2-7, with D tentatively TRBD1 (6 bases). The V gene's germline CDR1 is WSHSY and CDR2 SAAADI. The CDR3 extends over 14 amino acids. The V end was cut by 6 bases, the J end by 0 bases, with 12 bases between. DNA for the CDR3: TGCGCCAGCAGACCGGGACAAATCTCCTACGAGCAGTACTTC. Translating gives CASRPGQISYEQYF.

This clone appeared once. The V call is TRBV5-4, the J call TRBJ2-5, with TRBD1 matching 10 bases. V was clipped by 5 bases and J by 3 bases; unmatched bases: 4. Germline CDR1 and CDR2: SGHNT and YYREEE (reference sequence). CDR3 length: 14 residues. CDR3 DNA: TGTGCCAGCAGACGACAGGGGGCCGAAGAGACCCAGTACTTC. Translated: CASRRQGAEETQYF.

V is TRBV6-4 and J is TRBJ2-5, with D maybe TRBD1 (6 bases). The CDR3 consists of 17 residues. Germline assignment: CDR1 MRHNA and CDR2 SNTAGT. Trimming stripped 0 bases from V and 5 bases from J, with 19 bases between. CDR3 DNA sequence: TGTGCCAGCAGTGACTCGGGGGCTAGCCAGCCTGGGGAGACCCAGTACTTC. This translates into CASSDSGASQPGETQYF.

CDR3 DNA sequence: TGTGCCAGCAGTCGGCAGCAGGGGTTAGGCTACACCTTC. It codes for CASSRQQGLGYTF. The chain links TRBV6-6 to TRBJ1-2; the D gene is possibly TRBD1 (6 bases). This CDR3 is built from 13 residues. In germline, CDR1 is MNHNY, CDR2 SVGAGI (reference sequence). Trimming took 5 bases from V and 8 from J, leaving 15 bases between them.